These 12 T cell receptor beta chains were all obtained from the same sample, sequenced in a study of T cell repertoires in cytomegalovirus infection. TCRdb re-called the reads through MiXCR, storing one row per CDR3 protein. This table holds about 570,000 distinct CDR3 sequences, almost 40% found once. The antigens for these receptors are not known. The input for sequencing was cultured PBMCs, taken from culture after CMV antigen stimulation. The receptor source for this set is a human donor in good health (CMV status not recorded). Some clones in this sample may be carry-over from other donors' samples.

This clonotype was observed a handful of times. The chain combines TRBV7-9 with TRBJ2-3, with 13 bases lining up with TRBD2. V was clipped by 6 bases and J by 4 bases; unmatched bases: 7. CDR1 SEHNR and CDR2 FQNEAQ come from the germline V gene (reference sequence). The CDR3 sequence is 16 residues long. This CDR3 reads CASRGELAGGPDTQYF. The CDR3 coding sequence is TGTGCCAGCAGGGGTGAACTAGCGGGAGGGCCAGATACGCAGTATTTT.

The gene calls are TRBV20-1 and TRBJ2-1; D is unclear. The CDR3 length is 13 residues. Germline CDR1 is DFQATT and CDR2 is SNEGSKA (reference sequence). V was trimmed by 5 bases and J by 5 bases, leaving 13 bases between them. The CDR3 sequence is CSARPPRNNEQFF. The CDR3 region has the DNA TGCAGTGCTCGGCCCCCAAGGAACAATGAGCAGTTCTTC.

This clonotype showed up many times. This chain connects TRBV11-2 to TRBJ2-7, with 11 bases lining up with TRBD2. V dropped 3 bases and J dropped 4; count of bases not matched to a gene: 11. The V gene's germline CDR1 is SGHAT and CDR2 FQNNGV. The CDR3 covers 17 residues. CDR3 coding DNA: TGTGCCAGCAGCTTTACAACTAGCGGGAGCGGGGTTTACGAGCAGTACTTC. This translates into CASSFTTSGSGVYEQYF.

This rearrangement joins TRBV18 to TRBJ2-7; no definite D call. V gave up 4 bases and J gave up 2 bases, with 21 bases separating them. The CDR3 loop spans 17 amino acids. From germline, CDR1 is KGHSH and CDR2 LQKENI. The CDR3 coding sequence is TGTGCCAGCTCACATACCGGGCCCCCGGCCCCCACCTACGAGCAGTACTTC. This translates into CASSHTGPPAPTYEQYF.

The chain joins TRBV19 to TRBJ2-5, with D maybe TRBD2 (6 bases). The germline CDR1 and CDR2 sequences are LNHDA and SQIVND (reference sequence). V was shortened by 5 bases and J by 5 bases, with 12 bases between the two germline ends. CDR3 length: 13 residues. The CDR3 is CASSSTSLETQYF. Here the CDR3 DNA reads TGTGCCAGTAGTTCGACTAGTCTGGAGACCCAGTACTTC.

This chain uses TRBV10-3 with TRBJ2-7; tentatively, D is TRBD2 (5 bases). Germline lookup yields CDR1 ENHRY and CDR2 SYGVKD. This CDR3 contains 13 residues. V was pared by 6 bases and J by 0 bases, with 9 bases between. The CDR3 here is CAIRGSGSYEQYF. The CDR3 DNA sequence: TGTGCCATCAGGGGAAGCGGCTCCTACGAGCAGTACTTC.

The V gene is TRBV7-2, the J gene TRBJ2-5; D is perhaps TRBD2 (6 bases). The CDR3 runs 16 residues. Germline loops: CDR1 SGHTA, CDR2 FQGNSA. V gave up 4 bases and J gave up 5 bases, with 20 bases separating them. The CDR3 coding sequence is TGTGCCAGCAGCTCCCGGCGGGGCGGATTGCCGGAGACCCAGTACTTC. Its translation is CASSSRRGGLPETQYF.

For this clonotype: At one end the junction does not follow the germline gene, possibly because of a read error. The J gene is TRBJ1-2, the V gene TRBV7-2, with D possibly being TRBD1 (5 bases). This CDR3 spans 14 amino acids. Germline CDR1 reads SGHTA; CDR2 reads FQGNSA. CDR3 coding DNA: TGTGCCAGCACCTTAAGGGGAATTGAATATGGCTACACCTTC. Its translation: CASTLRGIEYGYTF.

The chain combines TRBV12-5 with TRBJ1-5, with D possibly TRBD1 on 5 matching bases. This CDR3 is 14 amino acids long. CDR1 and CDR2 from the germline V gene are LGHNT and FRNRAP. V shed 6 bases and J shed 11 bases, with 20 bases lying between them. This CDR3 is CASGAPGPSRAQHF. In DNA, the CDR3 is TGTGCTAGTGGGGCACCGGGACCCTCGAGGGCCCAGCATTTT.

CDR3 amino acids: CASSPLLGFQETQYF. DNA of the CDR3: TGTGCCAGCAGCCCCCTGTTGGGGTTCCAAGAGACCCAGTACTTC. The rearrangement joins TRBV3-1 to TRBJ2-5; D gene ambiguous. V was trimmed by 4 bases and J by 1 base, leaving 13 bases between them. Germline V gene data show CDR1 as LGHDT and CDR2 as YNNKEL (reference sequence). The CDR3 spans 15 residues.

The rearrangement joins TRBV11-2 to TRBJ2-5; 9 nucleotides match TRBD2. V gave up 1 base and J gave up 5 bases; unmatched junction bases: 14. The CDR3 is 18 amino acids. Germline CDR1 reads SGHAT; CDR2 reads FQNNGV. CDR3 sequence (DNA): TGTGCCAGCAGCTTAGGGGGGGCTGGCGGGAGGGCCGGGGAGACCCAGTACTTC. It encodes CASSLGGAGGRAGETQYF.

The CDR3: CASSLGSTYNEQFF. Here the CDR3 DNA reads TGTGCCAGCAGCTTAGGCAGTACCTACAATGAGCAGTTCTTC. V gene TRBV11-3 combines with J gene TRBJ2-1; D remains ambiguous. V was cut by 1 base and J by 2 bases, with 6 bases left in between. This CDR3 is 14 amino acids long. Germline V gives CDR1 SGHNT, CDR2 YENEEA.